This T cell receptor beta chain was found in a study of shared clonotypes between healthy human individuals. Cells designated naive CD8 were CD45RO-negative and were positively selected for CCR7, with terminally differentiated effector memory CD45RA+ cells excluded. Healthy HIV-negative adults with no recent acute infections or vaccinations were recruited as donors. TCRdb's copy holds only in-frame clones and misses some; the assay was immunoSEQ multiplex PCR. The sample lists about 800,000 clones, 95% to 97% occurring once. The specimen was naive CD8+ T cells sorted from blood. This sequence originates from a young man in good health.

CDR3 in amino acids: CASSQGRFNNQPQHF. The CDR3 DNA sequence: TGCGCCAGCAGCCAGGGGAGGTTCAACAATCAGCCCCAGCATTTT. This chain connects TRBV4-3 to TRBJ1-5; D remains unclear. V lost 3 bases to trimming and J lost 3 bases, with 12 bases between them. The CDR3 is 15 amino acids. The germline CDR1 and CDR2 sequences are LGHNA and YSLEER.